This T cell receptor (beta chain) was captured by sequencing in a study of T cells expressing NK-cell markers. Study context: Obtained from sorted CD3+CD56+NKG2C+, CD3+CD56+NKG2C- and CD3+CD56-NKG2C+ T cells were the TCR beta repertoires. Sequenced donors, eight in total, included seven who were HCMV-seropositive and one who was seronegative.

Per the germline V gene, CDR1 is SGHDT and CDR2 is YYEEEE. This CDR3 is 15 amino acids long. A 5'RACE template switching approach incorporating UMIs was used to make TCR beta cDNA. Each CDR3 protein gets one entry in TCRdb, which reprocessed the 5' RACE reads and gives no DNA. In all, the sample yields 400,000 to 500,000 distinct CDR3 sequences. This receptor was taken from a woman aged 18 to 75 in good health. Sequences were obtained from blood T cells: a sorted CD56 or NKG2C T cell subset, CD4+ or CD8+ T cells, or bulk PBMC T cells (not recorded which). This chain connects TRBV5-6 to TRBJ2-5; the TRBD1 assignment by TCRdb is unverifiable without DNA. The CDR3 sequence: CASSPQGAPWETQYF.